These 7 T cell receptor beta chains were sequenced from one sample in a study of T-cell memory formation after mild COVID-19. Each CDR3 protein is one row after TCRdb ran MiXCR on the 5' RACE reads. The data show 250,000 to 350,000 distinct CDR3 sequences, with about a sixth seen just once and roughly a fifth held by the top ten. The sample consisted of PBMCs or a T cell subset sorted from them (not recorded which). The receptors here all came from a man younger than 30 who had mild COVID-19 (a few samples of this study predate the infection). Cell type and time point are not known.

This clonotype was counted between two and nine times. CDR3 nucleotide sequence: TGCGCCAGCAGCCGGGGGACAGGACCTGGCTACACCTTC. It translates to CASSRGTGPGYTF. The chain joins TRBV5-1 to TRBJ1-2, with 8 bases aligning to TRBD1. V lost 4 bases and J lost 7; bases outside the gene matches: 6. There are 13 residues in the CDR3. In germline, CDR1 is SGHRS, CDR2 YFSETQ.

This sequence joins TRBV20-1 and TRBJ2-7, with D possibly TRBD1 on 6 matching bases. V was cut by 6 bases and J by 0 bases, with 15 bases left in between. CDR1 and CDR2 (germline): DFQATT, SNEGSKA (reference sequence). The CDR3 spans 14 residues. The CDR3 nucleotides are TGCAGTGCCAGGACAGAGATGAGCTCCTACGAGCAGTACTTC. Amino acid sequence: CSARTEMSSYEQYF.

V and J are TRBV9 and TRBJ1-1; maybe TRBD1 (5 bases). V lost 0 bases and J 7 bases, leaving 22 bases between the germline ends. The germline V gene has CDR1 SGDLS and CDR2 YYNGEE. This CDR3 spans 17 amino acids. This CDR3 reads CASSVVARTRATNEAFF. DNA of the CDR3: TGTGCCAGCAGCGTAGTGGCCAGGACCAGGGCCACCAATGAAGCTTTCTTT.

This chain uses TRBV30 with TRBJ2-5; D possibly uses TRBD1 or TRBD2 (5 bases each). Germline loops: CDR1 GTSNPN, CDR2 SVGIG (reference sequence). Trimming cost V 4 bases and J 5 bases, with 11 bases left between them. This CDR3 comprises 12 residues. The CDR3 reads CAWTPGGETQYF. Here the CDR3 DNA reads TGTGCCTGGACCCCTGGGGGTGAGACCCAGTACTTC.

The sample holds many counts of this clonotype. The gene calls are TRBV7-2 and TRBJ2-1, with TRBD1 matching over 8 bases. Germline V gene sequence: CDR1 SGHTA, CDR2 FQGNSA. The CDR3 consists of 12 residues. With V trimmed by 6 bases and J by 13 bases, 8 bases remained unmatched. For the CDR3, the DNA is TGTGCCAGCAGAGAACAGGGGGGATCCCAGTTCTTC. This translates into CASREQGGSQFF.

This clonotype was detected only a few times. CDR3 amino acids: CSARGLGSSGETDTQYF. The CDR3 region has the DNA TGCAGTGCTAGAGGCCTAGGGAGTAGCGGGGAGACAGATACGCAGTATTTT. The chain links TRBV20-1 to TRBJ2-3; TRBD2 agrees at 8 bases. The CDR3 consists of 17 residues. Germline V gene sequence: CDR1 DFQATT, CDR2 SNEGSKA (reference sequence). V dropped 1 base and J dropped 3; count of bases not matched to a gene: 12.

Many counts were recorded for this clonotype. The chain is built from TRBV20-1 and TRBJ1-1; D gene uncertain. Trimming stripped 3 bases from V and 1 base from J, with 6 bases between. The V gene's germline CDR1 is DFQATT and CDR2 SNEGSKA (reference sequence). The CDR3 runs 12 residues. CDR3 residues: CSARDANTEAFF. The CDR3 DNA reads as TGCAGTGCTAGGGATGCGAACACTGAAGCTTTCTTT.